One and the same sample provided the 20 T cell receptor beta chains below, sequenced in a study of shared clonotypes between healthy human individuals (dated by TCRdb to about 2020). CD8 naive samples consisted of CD45RO-negative cells that were positively selected for CCR7, yielding a CD45RA+CCR7+ population without TemRA cells. Library generation was performed with the immunoSEQ multiplex PCR assay. TCRdb took this table from immuneACCESS and kept in-frame rearrangements with V and J called. Such tables lack part of the clones; where checked against another copy, unresolved V genes explain under half of the gap, and the rest is unexplained. This sample gives millions of clones in total; less than 95% of them show up just once. The top ten clones comprise about 1.1% of the sample. Sequencing was carried out using naive CD8+ T cells sorted from blood. The intended sense of this specimen's cell subset or site label: CD45RA+CCR7+. The receptors here all came from a man aged 18 to 30 in good health.

The chain recombines TRBV10-3 with TRBJ2-1; 7 bases line up with TRBD1. This CDR3 spans 13 amino acids. With 6 bases clipped from V and 6 bases from J, the junction kept 5 bases outside the gene matches. Germline lookup yields CDR1 ENHRY and CDR2 SYGVKD. The DNA of the CDR3 is TGTGCCATCAGGGCTGGACAGGCCAATGAGCAGTTCTTC. Amino acids: CAIRAGQANEQFF.

A word on this clone: Different DNA sequences within this sample yield the same CDR3. J is TRBJ2-7 and V is TRBV7-2; 7 nucleotides line up with TRBD2. The trim removed 5 bases at V and 4 bases at J, leaving 5 bases unmatched. Per germline, CDR1 SGHTA and CDR2 FQGNSA. The length of the CDR3 is 13 residues. Here the CDR3 DNA reads TGTGCCAGCAGCCTGGGACTACGGTACGAGCAGTACTTC. Protein: CASSLGLRYEQYF.

The rearrangement links TRBV10-3 to TRBJ2-3; 7 nucleotides match TRBD2. Trimming at V came to 10 bases and at J to 3 bases, leaving 16 bases not matched to a gene. CDR1 is ENHRY, CDR2 SYGVKD, per germline. The CDR3 totals 16 residues. The CDR3 DNA reads as TGTGCCACCCACAACCAGGCGGGAGTTTGGACAGATACGCAGTATTTT. The encoded protein is CATHNQAGVWTDTQYF.

This clone was picked up one time. The chain employs TRBV7-9 and TRBJ1-2; D gene ambiguous. From germline, CDR1 is SEHNR and CDR2 FQNEAQ (reference sequence). This CDR3 is 15 amino acids long. Deletions cut 4 bases from V and 2 bases from J, with 14 bases between. The CDR3 loop reads CASSSSYLPNYGYTF. The CDR3 DNA reads TGTGCCAGCAGCTCGAGCTATCTGCCCAACTATGGCTACACCTTC.

V is TRBV2 and J is TRBJ1-2; D gene unclear. Germline V gives CDR1 SNHLY, CDR2 FYNNEI. V shed 6 bases and J shed 7 bases, with 9 bases lying between them. The CDR3 length is 11 residues. Here the CDR3 reads CASSQGSGYTF. CDR3 nucleotide sequence: TGTGCCAGCAGCCAAGGGTCTGGCTACACCTTC.

This clone was detected only once. The chain has TRBV7-3 and TRBJ2-1; 11 bases are shared with TRBD2. CDR1 SGHTA and CDR2 FQGTGA come from the germline V gene. The CDR3 extends over 16 amino acids. With V trimmed by 5 bases and J by 4 bases, 7 bases remained unmatched. CDR3: CASSPPTSGDYNEQFF. CDR3 coding DNA: TGTGCCAGCAGCCCCCCGACTAGCGGGGATTACAATGAGCAGTTCTTC.

Remarks on this clone: This CDR3 is also generated by other DNA sequences in the sample. This chain links TRBV4-1 with TRBJ1-1; D uncertain. Looked up from germline, CDR1 is MGHRA and CDR2 is YSYEKL. The CDR3 loop spans 15 amino acids. V lost 1 base to trimming and J lost 0 bases, with 9 bases between them. This CDR3 is CASSQGKGLNTEAFF. The CDR3 DNA is TGCGCCAGCAGCCAAGGCAAAGGTCTGAACACTGAAGCTTTCTTT.

The CDR3 loop reads CAISAQGDSYEQYF. The CDR3 nucleotides are TGTGCCATCAGTGCACAGGGAGACTCCTACGAGCAGTACTTC. The gene calls are TRBV10-3 and TRBJ2-7; D might be TRBD1 (6 bases). Per germline, CDR1 ENHRY and CDR2 SYGVKD. V was clipped by 4 bases and J by 0 bases, with 10 bases between them. The CDR3 is 14 residues long.

The rearrangement links TRBV5-4 to TRBJ2-7; D gene uncertain. From germline, CDR1 is SGHNT and CDR2 YYREEE (reference sequence). V lost 4 bases, J lost 4 bases, and 9 bases lay in between. This CDR3 is built from 12 residues. CDR3: CASSGDMYEQYF. The CDR3, as DNA: TGTGCCAGCAGCGGAGACATGTACGAGCAGTACTTC. Full variable domain (missing parts from reference TRBV5-4 and TRBJ2-7): ETGVTQSPTHLIKTRGQQVTLRCSSQSGHNTVSWYQQALGQGPQFIFQYYREEENGRGNFPPRFSGLQFPNYSSELNVNALELDDSALYLCASSGDMYEQYFGPGTRLTVT.

As to this clone: This specimen includes other DNA sequences encoding the same CDR3. CDR3 protein: CASSPGTGLYGYTF. The CDR3 DNA reads as TGTGCCAGCAGTCCCGGGACAGGGCTCTATGGCTACACCTTC. V and J are TRBV7-2 and TRBJ1-2; TRBD1 matches at 9 bases. The CDR3 totals 14 residues. Germline CDR1 SGHTA, CDR2 FQGNSA. V trimming: 6 bases; J trimming: 4 bases; junction bases outside the gene matches: 6.

This sequence joins TRBV7-8 and TRBJ2-5, with D uncertain. There are 14 residues in the CDR3. CDR1 and CDR2 (germline): SGHVS, FQNEAQ. Trimming removed 1 base from V and 2 bases from J, with 8 bases in between. The CDR3 loop reads CASSLVPGQETQYF. The CDR3 DNA reads TGTGCCAGCAGCTTAGTCCCAGGTCAAGAGACCCAGTACTTC. Looking up the rest from reference TRBV7-8 and TRBJ2-5 gives the full variable domain: GAGVSQSPRYKVAKRGQDVALRCDPISGHVSLFWYQQALGQGPEFLTYFQNEAQLDKSGLPSDRFFAERPEGSVSTLKIQRTQQEDSAVYLCASSLVPGQETQYFGPGTRLLVL.

This chain joins TRBV21-1 and TRBJ2-6; the tabulated D call, TRBD2, remains unverified against the DNA. TRBV21-1 is tagged as a pseudogene. This CDR3 has 17 residues. As DNA, the CDR3 is TGTGCCAGCAGTGCCTCGGCGGGATTCTCTGGGGCCAACGTCCTGACTTTC. It codes for CASSASAGFSGANVLTF.

The chain employs TRBV29-1 and TRBJ2-2; no definite D call. The CDR3 is made up of 12 amino acids. V lost 4 bases to trimming and J lost 4 bases, with 7 bases between them. Per germline, CDR1 SQVTM and CDR2 ANQGSEA. This CDR3 reads CSVVDTTGELFF. Here the CDR3 DNA reads TGCAGCGTTGTCGACACCACCGGGGAGCTGTTTTTT.

As regards this clone: Distinct nucleotide sequences in the sample also encode this CDR3. V is TRBV5-1 and J is TRBJ1-6, with 8 bases matching TRBD1. The CDR3 loop spans 14 amino acids. Germline CDR1 and CDR2: SGHRS and YFSETQ. J lost 10 bases, V lost 0 bases, and 3 bases had no gene match. The chain's CDR3 is CASSLDRGGSPLHF. CDR3 bases: TGCGCCAGCAGCTTGGACAGGGGGGGATCACCCCTCCACTTT.

This rearrangement joins TRBV2 to TRBJ2-2; TRBD2 is a possible D gene (5 bases). The CDR3 extends over 18 amino acids. The V gene's germline CDR1 is SNHLY and CDR2 FYNNEI. V lost 3 bases and J 0 bases, leaving 17 bases between the germline ends. CDR3 sequence (DNA): TGTGCCAGCAGTGATTCGGTCGAGGAGGTAACGAACACCGGGGAGCTGTTTTTT. It specifies CASSDSVEEVTNTGELFF.

This clone was detected only once. Written as DNA, the CDR3 is TGTGCCAGCAGTTTGGAAGGGGTATATCGCAATGAGCAGTTCTTC. The encoded protein is CASSLEGVYRNEQFF. The chain joins TRBV6-1 to TRBJ2-1; a weak D match, TRBD1 (5 bases). Looked up from germline, CDR1 is MNHNS and CDR2 is SASEGT. V was shortened by 5 bases and J by 6 bases, with 17 bases between the two germline ends. CDR3 size: 15 residues.

The chain joins TRBV20-1 to TRBJ1-2, with no clear D. V lost 4 bases to trimming and J lost 8 bases, with 8 bases between them. The germline V gene has CDR1 DFQATT and CDR2 SNEGSKA (reference sequence). CDR3 size: 10 residues. In DNA form, the CDR3 reads TGCAGTGCTACTGAGGGAGGCTACACCTTC. Its protein product is CSATEGGYTF.

The chain is built from TRBV5-6 and TRBJ2-1; TRBD1 matches at 9 bases. Germline CDR1 reads SGHDT; CDR2 reads YYEEEE. J was trimmed by 6 bases and V by 4 bases; bases with no gene match: 8. The length of the CDR3 is 15 residues. CDR3 in DNA: TGTGCCAGCAGCGCGGGGACAGGGTTGATCAATGAGCAGTTCTTC. Residues: CASSAGTGLINEQFF.

The rearrangement uses TRBV11-2 and TRBJ1-1; the D is unclear. Trimming removed 6 bases at V and 10 bases at J, with 12 bases between. CDR3 length equals 11 residues. The germline V gene has CDR1 SGHAT and CDR2 FQNNGV. As DNA, the CDR3 is TGTGCCAGCAGTCACGAGAATGGAGCTTTCTTT. Encoded protein: CASSHENGAFF.

This chain links TRBV11-2 with TRBJ2-1; perhaps TRBD2 as D (6 bases). In germline, CDR1 is SGHAT, CDR2 FQNNGV. The ends were cut back, 0 bases at V and 4 bases at J, with 10 bases in the middle. This CDR3 is 15 amino acids long. CDR3 residues: CASSLEVAGYNEQFF. In DNA form, the CDR3 reads TGTGCCAGCAGCTTAGAGGTGGCGGGGTACAATGAGCAGTTCTTC. Looking up the rest from reference TRBV11-2 and TRBJ2-1 gives the full variable domain: EAGVAQSPRYKIIEKRQSVAFWCNPISGHATLYWYQQILGQGPKLLIQFQNNGVVDDSQLPKDRFSAERLKGVDSTLKIQPAKLEDSAVYLCASSLEVAGYNEQFFGPGTRLTVL.